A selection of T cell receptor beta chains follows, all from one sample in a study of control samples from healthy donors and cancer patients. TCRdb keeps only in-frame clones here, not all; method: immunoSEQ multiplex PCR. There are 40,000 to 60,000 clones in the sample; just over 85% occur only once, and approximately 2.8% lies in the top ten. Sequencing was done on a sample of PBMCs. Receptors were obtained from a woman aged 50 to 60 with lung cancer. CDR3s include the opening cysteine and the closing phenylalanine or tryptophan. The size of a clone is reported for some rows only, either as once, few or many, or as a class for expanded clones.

CASSQILERGGAFF	TRBV19	TRBJ1-1	NA
CASSLSGTETQYF	TRBV12-3/TRBV12-4	TRBJ2-5	NA
CASSLEAAHNSPLHF	TRBV7-2	TRBJ1-6	NA
CASSIQGRGYMNTEAFF	TRBV19	TRBJ1-1	once
CASSLVRGGGASDEQFF	TRBV7-8	TRBJ2-1	NA
CASSGLGGRSGANVLTF	TRBV9	TRBJ2-6	NA
CASSASFRATDTQYF	TRBV7-2	TRBJ2-3	NA
CSVARTGTTDTQYF	TRBV29-1	TRBJ2-3	NA
CASSFTQEGVGGYTF	TRBV7-8	TRBJ1-2	once
CASGFSPSGGQETQYF	TRBV12-5	TRBJ2-5	NA
CAITDGTGRNTEAFF	TRBV10-3	TRBJ1-1	NA
CASSPNLFGLAGGYNEQFF	TRBV4-1	TRBJ2-1	NA
CASSLAYGGSSYNSPLHF	TRBV11-2	TRBJ1-6	NA
CASSLVIAPNEKLFF	TRBV18	TRBJ1-4	NA
CASSPGQEDAFF	TRBV18	TRBJ1-1	few
CAWSLETPGSYIPEAFF	TRBV30	TRBJ1-1	few